This TCR beta chain was profiled in a study of blood T cell repertoires in COVID-19. The germline gives CDR1 MNHEY, CDR2 SVGAGI. Deletions cut 0 bases from V and 0 bases from J, with 9 bases between. The CDR3 is 16 amino acids. The cohort comprised adults aged roughly 18 to 95 years residing in under 30 US areas. Profiled with immunoSEQ multiplex PCR; TCRdb holds only in-frame clones, not every one. The table lists about 440,000 clones, roughly 88% of them singletons. The genes are TRBV6-5 and TRBJ1-3; the D gene is possibly TRBD1 (6 bases). Material for sequencing was PBMCs or T cells enriched from blood (not recorded which). The sequence came from a man aged 18 to 35 who had recovered from COVID-19. The CDR3: CASSYSRQASGNTIYF. The CDR3 bases are TGTGCCAGCAGTTACTCCCGACAGGCCTCTGGAAACACCATATATTTT.